The text below deals with one T cell receptor beta chain. The entry originates in a study of blood T cell repertoires in COVID-19. Study as a whole: COVID-19 samples collected from the United States, Italy and Spain covered acute and convalescent phases.

Per the original methods: Estimated nucleated cell counts came from reference gene primer amplification. TCRdb keeps only in-frame clones here, not all; method: immunoSEQ multiplex PCR. From that table come the V and J calls and clone size; the DNA was used to work out D and trimming. The sample shows about 35,000 clones, about 90% of them seen only once. There are 14 residues in the CDR3. The ends were cut back, 5 bases at V and 2 bases at J, with 13 bases in the middle. Germline CDR1 SEHNR, CDR2 FQNEAQ (reference sequence). The TCR originated in a man older than 75 with active COVID-19. The rearrangement joins TRBV7-9 to TRBJ2-7; tentative D call: TRBD2 (6 bases). The sequenced sample was peripheral blood. Written as DNA, the CDR3 is TGTGCCAGCAGCGGCGGTGGCGGGACCTACGAGCAGTACTTC. Translating it yields CASSGGGGTYEQYF.